The source of this T cell receptor (beta chain) is a study of OX40 agonist ivuxolimab in advanced cancers. This table comes from immunoSEQ multiplex PCR, and its TCRdb copy is limited to in-frame clones, with some not included. This sample has fewer than 55,000 clones; 81% occur once, and the top ten carry 5.5% to 7%. Trimming removed 1 base from V and 6 bases from J, with 10 bases in between. CDR1 is LGHNA, CDR2 YSLEER, per germline. CDR3 length equals 14 residues. The chain couples TRBV4-3 to TRBJ2-1, with D perhaps matching TRBD1 (5 bases). This TCR came from an adult with an advanced solid tumor such as melanoma, head and neck, liver or kidney cancer. Here the sequenced sample was CD4+ or CD8+ T cells sorted from blood, taken in a trial of the OX40 agonist ivuxolimab. The CDR3 region has the DNA TGCGCCAGCAGCCAAGGTAGGGGTGGCAATGAGCAGTTCTTC. Its translation is CASSQGRGGNEQFF.